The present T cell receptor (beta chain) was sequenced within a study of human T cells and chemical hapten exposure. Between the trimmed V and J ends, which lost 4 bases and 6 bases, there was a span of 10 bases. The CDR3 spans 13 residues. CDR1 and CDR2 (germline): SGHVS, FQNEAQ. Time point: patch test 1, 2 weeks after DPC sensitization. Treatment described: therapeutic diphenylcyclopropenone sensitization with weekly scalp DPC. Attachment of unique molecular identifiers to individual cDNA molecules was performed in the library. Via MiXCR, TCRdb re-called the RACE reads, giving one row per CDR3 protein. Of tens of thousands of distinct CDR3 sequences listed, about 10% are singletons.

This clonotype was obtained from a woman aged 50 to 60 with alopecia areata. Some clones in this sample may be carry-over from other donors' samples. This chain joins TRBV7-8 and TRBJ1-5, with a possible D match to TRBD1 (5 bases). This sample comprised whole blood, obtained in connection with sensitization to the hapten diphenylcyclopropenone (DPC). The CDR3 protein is CASSSLGGQPQHF. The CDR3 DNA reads TGTGCCAGCAGCTCCCTCGGGGGTCAGCCCCAGCATTTT.